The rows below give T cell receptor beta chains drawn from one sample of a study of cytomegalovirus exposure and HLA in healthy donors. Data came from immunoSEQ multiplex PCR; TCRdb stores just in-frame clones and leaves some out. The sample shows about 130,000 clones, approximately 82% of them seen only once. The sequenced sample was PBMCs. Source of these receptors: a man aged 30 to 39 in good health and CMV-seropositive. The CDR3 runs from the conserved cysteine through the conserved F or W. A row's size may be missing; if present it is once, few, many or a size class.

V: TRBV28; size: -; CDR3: CASSSPRGGPTDTQYF
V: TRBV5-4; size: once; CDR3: CASSPTGGAGELFF
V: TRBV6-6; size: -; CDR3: CASSLLEGYGYTF
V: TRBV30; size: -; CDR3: CAWTGSYGYTF
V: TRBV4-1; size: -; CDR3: CASSQVSGSLSEQYF
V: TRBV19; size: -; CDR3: CASTPGQGPVGYTF
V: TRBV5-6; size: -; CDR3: CASSPNRGLGPYEQYF
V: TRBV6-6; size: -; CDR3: CAIKGIHEQYF
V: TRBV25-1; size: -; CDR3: CASSAGRGNTEAFF
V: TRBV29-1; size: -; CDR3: CSVTASYGYTF
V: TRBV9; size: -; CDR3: CASSDPTGGLIGYTF
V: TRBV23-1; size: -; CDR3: CASSQSGTGETNEQYF
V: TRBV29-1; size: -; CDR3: CSVPNRGTIEAFF
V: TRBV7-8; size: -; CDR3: CASSLVGGLYGYTF
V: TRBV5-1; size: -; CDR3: CASSPGGAPYEQYF
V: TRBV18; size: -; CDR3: CASSVDEAEAFF
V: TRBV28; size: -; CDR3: CASSSGVDLGEKLFF
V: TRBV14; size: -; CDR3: CASSQDGASRDTQYF
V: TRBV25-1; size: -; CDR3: CASSGQRTFSGGYTF
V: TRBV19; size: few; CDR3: CASRTGPRSLAFF
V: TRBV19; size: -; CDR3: CASILTGSNQPQHF
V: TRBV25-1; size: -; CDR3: CASGLGAITEAFF
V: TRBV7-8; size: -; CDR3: CASSPRGEQYF
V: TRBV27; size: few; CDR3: CASTRRGGFYNEQFF
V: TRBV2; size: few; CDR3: CASSGQGNTEAFF
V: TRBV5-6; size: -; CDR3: CASSFRNGGGYTF
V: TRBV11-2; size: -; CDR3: CASASGYYEQYF
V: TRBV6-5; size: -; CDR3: CASSRTANTEAFF
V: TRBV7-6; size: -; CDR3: CASSLVPGAEAFF
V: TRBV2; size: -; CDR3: CASSAPGQGARLAGGLGEQYF
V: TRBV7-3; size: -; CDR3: CASSVTSGRGNEQFF
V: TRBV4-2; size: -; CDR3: CASSQETTGGRTAEAFF
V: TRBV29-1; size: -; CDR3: CSVEGRAGARKGNEQFF
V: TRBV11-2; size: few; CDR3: CAGSTGPDQPQHF
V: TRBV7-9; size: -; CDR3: CASRSGTNTEAFF
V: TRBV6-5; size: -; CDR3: CASTPGLTNYGYTF
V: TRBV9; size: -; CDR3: CASSVQGISGTEAFF
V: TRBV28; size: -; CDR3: CASSHGADYGYTF
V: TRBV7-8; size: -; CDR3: CASSLDPTGGGNQPQHF
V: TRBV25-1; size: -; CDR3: CASSRYAQGVGTDTQYF
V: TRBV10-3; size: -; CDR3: CAISEGQPEAFF
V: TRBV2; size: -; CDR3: CASTSGRALNEQFF
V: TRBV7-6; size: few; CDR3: CASAGLAGHEQYF
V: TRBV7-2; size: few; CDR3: CASSSLAGTRNEQFF
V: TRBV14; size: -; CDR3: CASSRLGKTDYEQYF
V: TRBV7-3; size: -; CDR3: CASSARDYNEQFF
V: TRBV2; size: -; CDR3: CASSPLAGAFEQFF
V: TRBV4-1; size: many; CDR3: CASSQEAVETQYF
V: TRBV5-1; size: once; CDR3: CASSLRDSGGFTGELFF
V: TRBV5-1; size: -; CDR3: CASSSGTSTDTQYF
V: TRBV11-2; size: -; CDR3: CASSLEAGNEQYF